The 29 T cell receptor beta chains below all came from one sample that was sequenced in a study of T cell repertoires in cytomegalovirus infection. TCRdb redid the calling of the reads with MiXCR, one entry per CDR3 protein. Altogether around 290,000 distinct CDR3 sequences are present, roughly a quarter being singletons, with the ten largest covering around 13%. Source material: PBMCs. These TCRs come from a human donor in good health (CMV status not recorded). Some clones in this sample may be carry-over from other donors' samples.

As regards this clonotype: A read error may be the cause here, since a much bigger clone is one base away. This chain uses TRBV7-8 with TRBJ2-4; no clear D gene. The CDR3 consists of 13 residues. Germline assignment: CDR1 SGHVS and CDR2 FQNEAQ. CDR3 bases: TGTCCCAGCAGCCTTGGCGGCCCAAACATTCAGTACTTC. It is translated as CPSSLGGPNIQYF.

The chain combines TRBV5-4 with TRBJ2-5; the D gene is possibly TRBD2 (7 bases). The CDR3 length is 13 residues. V was pared by 4 bases and J by 6 bases, with 13 bases between. Germline values: CDR1 SGHNT, CDR2 YYREEE (reference sequence). The CDR3 region has the DNA TGTGCCAGCAGCATACGGGGGGCGCAGACCCAGTACTTC. This translates into CASSIRGAQTQYF.

This clonotype was seen a handful of times. The rearrangement links TRBV10-3 to TRBJ1-3, with D possibly TRBD1 on 5 matching bases. The germline gives CDR1 ENHRY, CDR2 SYGVKD. V shed 3 bases and J shed 2 bases, with 11 bases lying between them. CDR3 length: 15 residues. This CDR3 is CAISDGSRAGNTIYF. CDR3 DNA: TGTGCCATCAGTGACGGGTCCAGGGCTGGAAACACCATATATTTT.

The gene calls are TRBV20-1 and TRBJ2-7, with 12 bases lining up with TRBD2. The CDR3 covers 15 residues. The germline gives CDR1 DFQATT, CDR2 SNEGSKA (reference sequence). V trimming: 5 bases; J trimming: 5 bases; junction bases outside the gene matches: 10. CDR3 nucleotides: TGCAGTGCTTATCTAGCGGGAGGGCCGGGGAACGAGCAGTACTTC. Its translation: CSAYLAGGPGNEQYF.

This clonotype has just a few counts. The chain carries TRBV11-1 and TRBJ1-5; D remains unclear. In germline, CDR1 is SGHAT, CDR2 FQDESV (reference sequence). This CDR3 is 14 amino acids long. Trimming took 5 bases from V and 5 from J, leaving 13 bases between them. CDR3 coding DNA: TGTGCCAGCAGCGCAAGGAGGGTGTATCAGCCCCAGCATTTT. This gives the protein CASSARRVYQPQHF.

Many counts were recorded for this clonotype. The chain combines TRBV7-2 with TRBJ1-1; the D is unclear. The CDR3 spans 13 residues. Between the trimmed V and J ends, which lost 4 bases and 0 bases, there was a span of 6 bases. Germline loops: CDR1 SGHTA, CDR2 FQGNSA. DNA for the CDR3: TGTGCCAGCAGCTCAAGCCTGAACACTGAAGCTTTCTTT. It specifies CASSSSLNTEAFF.

There are many counts of this clonotype. The CDR3 spells CASSSTPTNEKLFF. The CDR3 region has the DNA TGTGCCAGCAGCTCGACACCCACTAATGAAAAACTGTTTTTT. The chain uses TRBV7-2 and TRBJ1-4; D call uncertain. Germline values: CDR1 SGHTA, CDR2 FQGNSA. The CDR3 contains 14 residues. The V end lost 4 bases, the J end lost 2 bases, and 8 bases lay between the germline ends.

The chain carries TRBV19 and TRBJ1-5; no reliable D call. Germline V gives CDR1 LNHDA, CDR2 SQIVND (reference sequence). V dropped 5 bases and J dropped 7 bases, with 12 bases sitting between them. The CDR3 is made up of 13 amino acids. Here the CDR3 reads CASSPQLEQPQHF. The CDR3 nucleotides are TGTGCCAGTAGTCCACAGCTGGAGCAGCCCCAGCATTTT.

This rearrangement joins TRBV7-9 to TRBJ2-1, with TRBD2 identical over 8 bases. The CDR3 spans 16 residues. Trimming took 7 bases from V and 3 from J; bases not matched to a gene: 11. In germline, CDR1 is SEHNR, CDR2 FQNEAQ (reference sequence). The CDR3 protein is CASTGGLAQVYNEQFF. The CDR3 bases are TGTGCCAGCACCGGTGGACTAGCACAAGTCTACAATGAGCAGTTCTTC.

This clonotype was counted only a few times. The chain couples TRBV6-1 to TRBJ1-6; D may be TRBD1 (6 bases). Trimming removed 7 bases at V and 6 bases at J, with 19 bases between. The CDR3 is 16 residues long. CDR1 and CDR2 (germline): MNHNS, SASEGT. The DNA for the CDR3 is TGTGCCAGCACCAAACATCCCCGGACAGTTAATTCACCCCTCCACTTT. Its protein product is CASTKHPRTVNSPLHF.

The chain has TRBV25-1 and TRBJ2-1; 9 bases match TRBD2. Germline lookup yields CDR1 MGHDK and CDR2 SYGVNS. V gave up 1 base and J gave up 10 bases; unmatched junction bases: 8. CDR3 length: 15 amino acids. For the CDR3, the DNA is TGTGCCAGCAGTGAATCGATGGCTAGCGGGACCGAGCAGTTCTTC. It codes for CASSESMASGTEQFF.

This clonotype has ten or more counts. The genes are TRBV28 and TRBJ2-3, with unresolved D. From germline, CDR1 is MDHEN and CDR2 SYDVKM. V was cut by 1 base and J by 2 bases, with 13 bases left in between. The CDR3 is 16 amino acids. The CDR3 nucleotides are TGTGCCAGCAGTTTATTAGGAGTCGGCTCCACAGATACGCAGTATTTT. Protein: CASSLLGVGSTDTQYF.

The rearrangement joins TRBV29-1 to TRBJ1-2; D possibly corresponds to TRBD1 (6 bases). Looked up from germline, CDR1 is SQVTM and CDR2 is ANQGSEA. Trimming shortened V by 3 bases and J by 8 bases, and 16 bases separated the two germline ends. The CDR3 sequence is 13 residues long. The CDR3 loop is CSVDKGHQEGYTF. DNA of the CDR3: TGCAGCGTTGATAAGGGACACCAGGAGGGCTACACCTTC. Full variable domain (remainder filled in from reference TRBV29-1 and TRBJ1-2): SAVISQKPSRDICQRGTSLTIQCQVDSQVTMMFWYRQQPGQSLTLIATANQGSEATYESGFVIDKFPISRPNLTFSTLTVSNMSPEDSSIYLCSVDKGHQEGYTFGSGTRLTVV.

This clonotype was counted ten times or more. This chain joins TRBV7-9 and TRBJ1-6, with 8 positions matching TRBD1. Germline CDR1 is SEHNR and CDR2 is FQNEAQ (reference sequence). The CDR3 has 15 residues. The trim removed 3 bases at V and 5 bases at J, leaving 3 bases unmatched. Written as DNA, the CDR3 is TGTGCCAGCAGCTTCCCAGGGGGCCATAATTCACCCCTCCACTTT. Residues: CASSFPGGHNSPLHF.

This clonotype was seen many times. J is TRBJ1-6 and V is TRBV12-3 or TRBV12-4; the D gene is possibly TRBD1 (5 bases). V was trimmed by 7 bases and J by 7 bases, leaving 14 bases between them. The CDR3 is made up of 14 amino acids. This CDR3 is CASTTQGLNSPLHF. CDR3 bases: TGTGCCAGCACAACTCAGGGTTTGAATTCACCCCTCCACTTT.

This chain connects TRBV7-3 to TRBJ1-2; a weak D match, TRBD1 (6 bases). Germline V CDR1 and CDR2: SGHTA, FQGTGA. The CDR3 has 13 amino acids. Trimming took 5 bases from V and 6 from J, leaving 13 bases between them. CDR3: CASSANRVDGYTF. CDR3 bases: TGTGCCAGCAGCGCCAACAGGGTTGATGGCTACACCTTC.

This clonotype was seen at least ten times. The rearrangement uses TRBV7-2 and TRBJ1-2, with no clear D. The V end lost 5 bases, the J end lost 3 bases, and 25 bases lay between the germline ends. Germline CDR1 reads SGHTA; CDR2 reads FQGNSA. The CDR3 loop spans 18 amino acids. The CDR3 sequence: CASSRRTPVGVSDYGYTF. CDR3 coding DNA: TGTGCCAGCAGCCGCCGGACGCCAGTTGGGGTATCGGACTATGGCTACACCTTC. The variable domain in full, completed from reference TRBV7-2 and TRBJ1-2, reads GAGVSQSPSNKVTEKGKDVELRCDPISGHTALYWYRQSLGQGLEFLIYFQGNSAPDKSGLPSDRFSAERTGGSVSTLTIQRTQQEDSAVYLCASSRRTPVGVSDYGYTFGSGTRLTVV.

The chain employs TRBV11-2 and TRBJ1-1, with D hard to call. This CDR3 is built from 13 residues. Trimming left V 0 bases short and J 8 bases short, with 10 bases between. The germline V gene has CDR1 SGHAT and CDR2 FQNNGV. DNA of the CDR3: TGTGCCAGCAGCTTAGATCACGGCAGGGAAGCTTTCTTT. Its protein product is CASSLDHGREAFF.

The sample holds many counts of this clonotype. This chain uses TRBV7-2 with TRBJ1-2; tentatively, D is TRBD1 (6 bases). Germline CDR1 reads SGHTA; CDR2 reads FQGNSA. V was pared by 5 bases and J by 5 bases, with 12 bases between. The CDR3 loop spans 13 amino acids. The CDR3 nucleotides are TGTGCCAGCAGCGCCACAGGGAATTATGGCTACACCTTC. It encodes CASSATGNYGYTF.

The chain recombines TRBV30 with TRBJ1-5; D gene ambiguous. Germline values: CDR1 GTSNPN, CDR2 SVGIG (reference sequence). The V and J ends lost 1 base and 4 bases respectively, with 8 bases between them. CDR3 length: 13 amino acids. CDR3 nucleotide sequence: TGTGCCTGGAGTGGTTTGAGTAATCAGCCCCAGCATTTT. It yields the protein CAWSGLSNQPQHF. Looking up the rest from reference TRBV30 and TRBJ1-5 gives the full variable domain: SQTIHQWPATLVQPVGSPLSLECTVEGTSNPNLYWYRQAAGRGLQLLFYSVGIGQISSEVPQNLSASRPQDRQFILSSKKLLLSDSGFYLCAWSGLSNQPQHFGDGTRLSIL.

This clonotype was counted many times. The chain has TRBV7-2 and TRBJ2-7, with 11 nucleotides matching TRBD2. CDR3 length: 15 residues. CDR1 SGHTA and CDR2 FQGNSA come from the germline V gene. The V gene end was trimmed by 1 base and the J gene end by 4 bases; junction bases not matched to a gene: 3. The CDR3 reads CASSLGPSGGYEQYF. The CDR3 nucleotides are TGTGCCAGCAGCTTAGGTCCTAGCGGGGGGTACGAGCAGTACTTC.

The rearrangement uses TRBV2 and TRBJ1-2, with a tentative D call TRBD1 (6 bases). Germline CDR1 reads SNHLY; CDR2 reads FYNNEI. This CDR3 has 12 residues. The V end was cut by 8 bases, the J end by 7 bases, with 14 bases between. The chain's CDR3 is CASGAGASGYTF. CDR3 in DNA: TGTGCCAGCGGGGCAGGGGCCAGTGGCTACACCTTC. Variable domain in full (rest from reference TRBV2 and TRBJ1-2): EPEVTQTPSHQVTQMGQEVILRCVPISNHLYFYWYRQILGQKVEFLVSFYNNEISEKSEIFDDQFSVERPDGSNFTLKIRSTKLEDSAMYFCASGAGASGYTFGSGTRLTVV.

The CDR3 DNA follows: TGTGCCAGCAGTTACTCCCCTCTTGGGGACAGGGGCTACAATGAGCAGTTCTTC. It translates to CASSYSPLGDRGYNEQFF. The rearrangement uses TRBV6-2 or TRBV6-3 and TRBJ2-1, with 10 nucleotides matching TRBD1. From germline, CDR1 is MNHEY and CDR2 SVGEGT. This CDR3 has 18 residues. Losses at the gene ends were 0 bases for V and 3 bases for J; bases not matched to a gene: 8.

There are a few counts of this clonotype. This chain links TRBV19 with TRBJ1-2; D not certain. The CDR3 runs to 12 residues. Per the germline V gene, CDR1 is LNHDA and CDR2 is SQIVND (reference sequence). Trimming removed 3 bases at V and 8 bases at J, with 10 bases between. CDR3 DNA sequence: TGTGCCAGTAGTATCGGGGAACGCGGCTACACCTTC. Protein: CASSIGERGYTF. Filled out from reference TRBV19 and TRBJ1-2, the complete variable domain reads DGGITQSPKYLFRKEGQNVTLSCEQNLNHDAMYWYRQDPGQGLRLIYYSQIVNDFQKGDIAEGYSVSREKKESFPLTVTSAQKNPTAFYLCASSIGERGYTFGSGTRLTVV.

This clonotype was seen only a few times. This chain joins TRBV12-3 or TRBV12-4 and TRBJ1-5, with no clear D. V was clipped by 4 bases and J by 0 bases, with 10 bases between them. The CDR3 spans 15 residues. CDR3 DNA sequence: TGTGCCAGCAGTTCCGGGTTCTTTAGCAATCAGCCCCAGCATTTT. This sequence encodes CASSSGFFSNQPQHF.

This clonotype was recorded at least ten times. This CDR3 reads CASSFPGQGTYEQYF. The CDR3 nucleotides are TGTGCCAGCAGTTTTCCGGGACAGGGCACCTACGAGCAGTACTTC. The chain uses TRBV12-3 or TRBV12-4 and TRBJ2-7; 9 bases are a match to TRBD1. CDR3 length: 15 residues. V was pared by 3 bases and J by 2 bases, with 5 bases of the junction left unmatched.

This clonotype has just a few counts. The chain combines TRBV20-1 with TRBJ2-5; 9 bases match TRBD2. The V and J ends lost 4 bases and 3 bases, in that order; junction bases with no gene match: 6. This CDR3 spans 14 amino acids. The germline CDR1 and CDR2 sequences are DFQATT and SNEGSKA (reference sequence). CDR3 bases: TGCAGTGCTATCGGGCTAGCGGGAAAAGAGACCCAGTACTTC. Amino acids: CSAIGLAGKETQYF.

This clonotype was found a few times. This chain's CDR3 is CASSRDRFLYEQYF. In nucleotides, the CDR3 is TGTGCCAGCAGCCGGGACAGGTTTCTCTACGAGCAGTACTTC. This chain connects TRBV12-3 or TRBV12-4 to TRBJ2-7, with 8 positions matching TRBD1. V gave up 6 bases and J gave up 3 bases; unmatched junction bases: 7. There are 14 residues in the CDR3.

The chain uses TRBV6-2 or TRBV6-3 and TRBJ2-7, with 11 nucleotides matching TRBD2. This CDR3 contains 15 residues. CDR1 is MNHEY and CDR2 is SVGEGT in the germline V gene. J lost 3 bases, V lost 5 bases, and 6 bases had no gene match. CDR3 region: CASSPPGLAVYEQYF. The CDR3 DNA follows: TGTGCCAGCAGTCCCCCGGGACTAGCGGTCTACGAGCAGTACTTC.